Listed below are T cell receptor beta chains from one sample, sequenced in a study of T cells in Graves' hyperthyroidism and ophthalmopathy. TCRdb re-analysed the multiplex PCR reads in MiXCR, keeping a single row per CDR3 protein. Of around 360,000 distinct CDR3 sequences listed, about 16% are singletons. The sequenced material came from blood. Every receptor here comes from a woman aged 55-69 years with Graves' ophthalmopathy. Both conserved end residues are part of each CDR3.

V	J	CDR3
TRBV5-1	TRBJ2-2	CASSSGRAHTGELFF
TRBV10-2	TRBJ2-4	CASSEVTGPQNIQYF
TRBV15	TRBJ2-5	CATSRDRLTGVIRYF
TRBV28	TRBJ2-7	CASTPGGFREYEQYF
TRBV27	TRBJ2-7	CASRREGQGPFSYEQYF
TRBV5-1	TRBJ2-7	CASSPSRDRGHEQYF
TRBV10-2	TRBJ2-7	CASSESALLPSYEQYF
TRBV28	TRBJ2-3	CASRTPGTSGTDTQYF
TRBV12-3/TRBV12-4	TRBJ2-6	CASSLGQGAVGANVLTF
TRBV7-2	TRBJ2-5	CASSQPLAGGEETQYF
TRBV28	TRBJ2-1	CASSAGLPSSYNEQFF
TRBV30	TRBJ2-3	CAWATVRTDTQYF
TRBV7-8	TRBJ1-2	CASSWDRGEYGYTF
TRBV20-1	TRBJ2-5	CSALRTEIQETQYF
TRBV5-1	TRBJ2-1	CASSLGGQVGVSEQFF
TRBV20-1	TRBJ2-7	CSARKLSSGNTYEQYF
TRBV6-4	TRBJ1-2	CASRPGTGMNYGYTF
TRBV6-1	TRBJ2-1	CASRQQATGLAVVYNEQFF
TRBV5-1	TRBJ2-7	CASSLVQGSLYEQYF
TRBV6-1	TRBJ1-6	CASKNRGAPSPLHF
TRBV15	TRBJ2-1	CATSRNSGNSYNEQFF
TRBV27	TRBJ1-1	CASSRSRDMNTEAFF
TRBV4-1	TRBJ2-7	CASSQVSAGTYEQYF
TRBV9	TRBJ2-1	CASSVGTSGPGYYNEQFF
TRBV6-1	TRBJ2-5	CASSKQGQVTQYF
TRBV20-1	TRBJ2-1	CSGDRGGYNEQFF
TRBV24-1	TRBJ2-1	CATSEPTGTASSYNEQFF
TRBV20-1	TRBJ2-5	CSAPGLAGGETQYF
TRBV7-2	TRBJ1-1	CASSFMGSMNTEAFF
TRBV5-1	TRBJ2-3	CASSQDSPDTQYF
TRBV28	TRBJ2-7	CASSPPSFSEQYF
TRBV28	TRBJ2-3	CASSLPSGGTDTQYF
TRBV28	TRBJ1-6	CASSFLRGQGPLHF
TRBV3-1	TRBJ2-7	CASSAISGRSPGEQYF
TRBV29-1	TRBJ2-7	CSVSGTSYEQYF
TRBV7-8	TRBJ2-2	CASITGTGGTGELFF
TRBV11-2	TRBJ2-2	CASSLTSLRQKGELFF
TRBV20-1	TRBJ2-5	CSAPSRTGAPQETQYF
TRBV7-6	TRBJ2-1	CASSLMRAGDNEQFF
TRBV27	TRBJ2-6	CASSSLTGAVSGANVLTF
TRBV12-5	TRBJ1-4	CASGLQATNEKLFF
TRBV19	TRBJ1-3	CASSIGTDSGNTIYF
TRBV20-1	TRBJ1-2	CSALGQTNYGYTF
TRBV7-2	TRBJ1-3	CASSFDRAGNTIYF
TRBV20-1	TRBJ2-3	CSAPLARLTDTQYF
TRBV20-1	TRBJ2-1	CSAFTSGRADEQFF
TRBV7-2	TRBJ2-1	CASSRTKGLGEQFF